The clone carrying this T cell receptor (beta chain) was observed once. Germline V lookup: CDR1 SGHTA, CDR2 FQGNSA. Trimming removed 1 base from V and 6 bases from J; junction bases left unmatched: 6. The CDR3 loop spans 16 amino acids. Authors' processing steps: Amplifying reference gene primers gave estimates of nucleated cell counts. Repertoires were generated with immunoSEQ multiplex PCR, while TCRdb's copy carries only in-frame clones and drops some. V and J calls and clone size come straight from that table; D and trimming were deduced from the DNA. Of about 140,000 clones listed, roughly 80% are singletons. The entry originates in a study of blood T cell repertoires in COVID-19. The wider study: COVID-19 samples collected from the United States, Italy and Spain covered acute and convalescent phases. The analysed material was cDNA or gDNA that came from T cells, B-cell-depleted T cells, or PBMCs.

The source is a woman in her 50s with active or convalescent COVID-19. Sequencing was done on a sample of peripheral blood. This chain links TRBV7-2 with TRBJ2-2, with 9 positions matching TRBD1. In DNA, the CDR3 is TGTGCCAGCAGCTTAGGGTCAGGACAGGGGTCCGGGGAGCTGTTTTTT. This gives the protein CASSLGSGQGSGELFF. Together with reference TRBV7-2 and TRBJ2-2, the CDR3 gives the full variable domain: GAGVSQSPSNKVTEKGKDVELRCDPISGHTALYWYRQSLGQGLEFLIYFQGNSAPDKSGLPSDRFSAERTGGSVSTLTIQRTQQEDSAVYLCASSLGSGQGSGELFFGEGSRLTVL.